This TCR beta chain derives from a study of CD8 T cells in Susac syndrome. Trimming removed 2 bases from V and 0 bases from J; junction bases left unmatched: 7. The CDR3 covers 16 residues. The germline gives CDR1 DFQATT, CDR2 SNEGSKA (reference sequence). Sequencing of TCR beta covered CD8+ and CD4+ T cells obtained from blood. Treatment-naive patients with stable or active relapsing-remitting disease served as multiple sclerosis controls. In contrast to the negatively isolated CD8+ and CD4+ T cells, TEMRA cells were FACS-enriched. Random-hexamer reverse transcription was applied to roughly 0.5 to 1 ug RNA. immunoSEQ multiplex PCR amplified TCR beta CDR3 across 54 Vbeta, 13 Jbeta. TCRdb re-called the immunoSEQ multiplex PCR reads with MiXCR, one entry per CDR3 protein. The sample yields around 200,000 distinct CDR3 sequences, 95% seen once.

The chain links TRBV20-1 to TRBJ2-5, with 9 bases fitting TRBD2. The receptor comes from a human donor with multiple sclerosis. Input material: CD4+ T cells from PBMCs. Written as DNA, the CDR3 is TGCAGTGCTAGAAGGCGGGGGGGACGGTACCAAGAGACCCAGTACTTC. Its translation: CSARRRGGRYQETQYF.